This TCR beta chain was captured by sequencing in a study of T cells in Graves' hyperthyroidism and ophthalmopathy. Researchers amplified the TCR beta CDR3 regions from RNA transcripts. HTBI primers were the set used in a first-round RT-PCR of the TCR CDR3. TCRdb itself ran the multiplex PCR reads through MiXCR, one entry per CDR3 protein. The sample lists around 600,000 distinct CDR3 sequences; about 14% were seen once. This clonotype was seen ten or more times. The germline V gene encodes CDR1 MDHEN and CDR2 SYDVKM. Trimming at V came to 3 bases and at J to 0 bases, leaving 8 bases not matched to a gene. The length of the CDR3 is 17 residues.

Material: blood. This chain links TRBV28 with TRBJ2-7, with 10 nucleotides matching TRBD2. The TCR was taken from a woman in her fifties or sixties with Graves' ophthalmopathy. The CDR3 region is CASSFPGLARSSYEQYF. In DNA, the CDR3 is TGTGCCAGCAGTTTCCCGGGACTAGCGAGGAGCTCCTACGAGCAGTACTTC.